This TCR beta chain was captured by sequencing in a study of T cell responses to AZD1222 COVID-19 vaccine. Note on this clone: Its specificity is not known.

Study-level results: Researchers report vaccine-associated CD4 TCRs spanning spike, with dominance at 160-218 and 743-854. Clonal diversity was possibly underestimated, and the donors were mostly white British, with more females. At baseline, seropositivity was found in only a handful of AZD1222 recipients.

Only in-frame clones appear in the TCRdb table, and some are missing; sequencing was by immunoSEQ multiplex PCR. Here the sample spans approximately 120,000 clones, over 75% being singletons. The clonotype comes from an adult in good health. Sequencing was performed on peripheral blood, taken on day 0 of AZD1222 vaccination.

CDR3 region: CASSVTDSYEQYF. The CDR3 coding sequence is TGTGCCAGCAGTGTCACGGACAGCTACGAGCAGTACTTC. V usage is TRBV12-3 or TRBV12-4 and J usage is TRBJ2-7, with D possibly TRBD1 on 6 matching bases. Trimming pared 5 bases from V and 3 bases from J, leaving 11 bases between. The CDR3 consists of 13 residues.